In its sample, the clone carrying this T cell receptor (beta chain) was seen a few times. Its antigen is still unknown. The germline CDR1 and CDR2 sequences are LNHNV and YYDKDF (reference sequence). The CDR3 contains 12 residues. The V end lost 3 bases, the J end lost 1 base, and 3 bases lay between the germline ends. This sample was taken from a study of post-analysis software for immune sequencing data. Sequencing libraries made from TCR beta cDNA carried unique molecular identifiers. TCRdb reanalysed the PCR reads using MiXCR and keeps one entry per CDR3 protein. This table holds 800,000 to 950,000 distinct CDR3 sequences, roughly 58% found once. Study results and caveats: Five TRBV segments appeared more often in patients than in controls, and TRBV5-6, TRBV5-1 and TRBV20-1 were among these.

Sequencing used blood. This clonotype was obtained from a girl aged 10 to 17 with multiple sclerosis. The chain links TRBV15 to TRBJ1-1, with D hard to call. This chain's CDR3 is CATSRTNTEAFF. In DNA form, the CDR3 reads TGTGCCACCAGCAGGACGAACACTGAAGCTTTCTTT.